Reported below is one T cell receptor (beta chain). Its antigen is unidentified. This record comes from a study of OX40 agonist ivuxolimab in advanced cancers. General study results and limits: CD4+ and CD8+ blood T cells expanded clonally by week 6 at 0.1 to 3.0 mg/kg.

V dropped 0 bases and J dropped 7 bases, with 10 bases sitting between them. CDR1 is SGDLS, CDR2 YYNGEE, per germline. CDR3 length equals 13 residues. The protocol was immunoSEQ multiplex PCR, while the TCRdb copy is restricted to in-frame clones and leaves out a portion. The sample lists 20,000 to 25,000 clones, approximately 82% occurring once. The receptor was isolated from an adult with an advanced solid tumor such as melanoma, head and neck, liver or kidney cancer. V usage is TRBV9 and J usage is TRBJ1-2; D unresolved. The source material was CD4+ or CD8+ T cells sorted from blood, sampled in a trial of the OX40 agonist ivuxolimab. The CDR3 DNA is TGTGCCAGCAGCGTAGAAGGGTACGGTGGCTACACCTTC. Amino acids: CASSVEGYGGYTF.